This is a list of T cell receptor beta chains from one sample in a study of T cells in Graves' hyperthyroidism and ophthalmopathy. TCRdb recomputed calls from the multiplex PCR reads with MiXCR, one row per CDR3 protein. The table lists around 380,000 distinct CDR3 sequences, roughly 12% of them singletons, with under 25% in the top ten. What was sequenced was blood. Receptors originate from a man aged 25-45 years with Graves' hyperthyroidism that later progressed to Graves' ophthalmopathy. Both conserved end residues are part of each CDR3. A D gene is named only where the DNA matches it firmly. Size is stated for part of the rows, as once, few or many counts, or as a class when the clone is expanded.

d_gene: -; v_gene: TRBV7-2; abundance: -; j_gene: TRBJ1-2; len: 15; CDR3nt: TGTGCCAGCAGCTTAGACGAGGGGTCGGAATATGGCTACACCTTC; CDR3aa: CASSLDEGSEYGYTF
d_gene: -; v_gene: TRBV30; abundance: many; j_gene: TRBJ1-1; len: 13; CDR3nt: TGTGCCTGGACGGGGGGGAGTCGGTCGGAAGCTTTCTTT; CDR3aa: CAWTGGSRSEAFF
d_gene: -; v_gene: TRBV11-1; abundance: many; j_gene: TRBJ1-1; len: 13; CDR3nt: TGTGCCAGCAGGCCCAGGGTGAACACTGAAGCTTTCTTT; CDR3aa: CASRPRVNTEAFF
d_gene: -; v_gene: TRBV5-1; abundance: many; j_gene: TRBJ1-5; len: 15; CDR3nt: TGCGCCAGCAGCTTCAGGGGCGGGAACAATCAGCCCCAGCATTTT; CDR3aa: CASSFRGGNNQPQHF
d_gene: -; v_gene: TRBV28; abundance: many; j_gene: TRBJ2-6; len: 16; CDR3nt: TGTGCCAGCAGTCCCAGGGGTCGGGCTGGGGCCAACGTCCTGACTTTC; CDR3aa: CASSPRGRAGANVLTF
d_gene: TRBD1; v_gene: TRBV2; abundance: many; j_gene: TRBJ1-5; len: 15; CDR3nt: TGTGCCAGCAGTACCGGGACAGGGCACAATCAGCCCCAGCATTTT; CDR3aa: CASSTGTGHNQPQHF
d_gene: -; v_gene: TRBV5-5; abundance: many; j_gene: TRBJ2-1; len: 12; CDR3nt: TGTGCCAGCAGCGTCTCTAGAAATGAGCAGTTCTTC; CDR3aa: CASSVSRNEQFF
d_gene: -; v_gene: TRBV28; abundance: few; j_gene: TRBJ2-7; len: 15; CDR3nt: TGTGCCAGCAGCGAAGCGAAAGGGGTTGGGGGAGAGCAGTACTTC; CDR3aa: CASSEAKGVGGEQYF
d_gene: -; v_gene: TRBV4-1; abundance: few; j_gene: TRBJ2-3; len: 16; CDR3nt: TGCGCCAGCAGCCCCCAAGGGGGGGGAGGCACAGATACGCAGTATTTT; CDR3aa: CASSPQGGGGTDTQYF
d_gene: -; v_gene: TRBV6-1; abundance: -; j_gene: TRBJ1-6; len: 13; CDR3nt: TGTGCCAGCACCATAAGGGATAATTCACCCCTCCACTTT; CDR3aa: CASTIRDNSPLHF
d_gene: -; v_gene: TRBV13; abundance: few; j_gene: TRBJ2-2; len: 15; CDR3nt: TGTGCCAGCAGCTTAGGTGTTATATCGGCCGGGGAGCTGTTTTTT; CDR3aa: CASSLGVISAGELFF
d_gene: -; v_gene: TRBV5-4; abundance: few; j_gene: TRBJ2-3; len: 15; CDR3nt: TGTGCCAGCAGCTTGGCCCTAGTGAGCACAGATACGCAGTATTTT; CDR3aa: CASSLALVSTDTQYF
d_gene: TRBD2; v_gene: TRBV10-3; abundance: few; j_gene: TRBJ2-2; len: 20; CDR3nt: TGTGCCATCAGTGAGTCGCCCGGACTAGCGGGGGGCCCGGGCACCGGGGAGCTGTTTTTT; CDR3aa: CAISESPGLAGGPGTGELFF
d_gene: TRBD1; v_gene: TRBV12-3/TRBV12-4; abundance: few; j_gene: TRBJ1-6; len: 13; CDR3nt: TGTGCCAGCAGTGTGGGACAGGGATCACCCCTCCACTTT; CDR3aa: CASSVGQGSPLHF
d_gene: -; v_gene: TRBV9; abundance: -; j_gene: TRBJ2-5; len: 14; CDR3nt: TGTGCCAGCAGCCCTCGGGGAGCGGTGGAGCCCCAGTACTTC; CDR3aa: CASSPRGAVEPQYF
d_gene: -; v_gene: TRBV5-1; abundance: many; j_gene: TRBJ1-5; len: 13; CDR3nt: TGCGCCAGCAGCTTGGCCGGATATCAGCCCCAGCATTTT; CDR3aa: CASSLAGYQPQHF